Each of the 27 T cell receptor beta chains below was sequenced from the same sample in a study of T cells in Graves' hyperthyroidism and ophthalmopathy. RNA transcripts provided the source from which TCR beta CDR3 regions were amplified. The HTBI primer set served for first-round RT-PCR of the TCR CDR3. A single record per CDR3 protein comes from TCRdb applying MiXCR to the multiplex PCR reads. The table includes 450,000 to 650,000 distinct CDR3 sequences, over 12% detected once. The sequencing input was blood. The receptors were gathered from a woman aged 18-29 years with Graves' ophthalmopathy.

The rearrangement joins TRBV15 to TRBJ1-2; D is uncertain. CDR3 length equals 15 residues. V gave up 0 bases and J gave up 8 bases, with 16 bases separating them. Looked up from germline, CDR1 is LNHNV and CDR2 is YYDKDF (reference sequence). In DNA form, the CDR3 reads TGTGCCACCAGCAGAGAGGATATGGGGAACGGGGGCTACACCTTC. Its protein is CATSREDMGNGGYTF.

This clonotype was recorded many times. The CDR3 DNA sequence: TGCGCCAGCAGCTTCGGGACAGGGTTCGGGGAGACCCAGTACTTC. This translates into CASSFGTGFGETQYF. V usage is TRBV5-1 and J usage is TRBJ2-5, with 9 bases matching TRBD1. With 2 bases clipped from V and 5 bases from J, the junction kept 7 bases outside the gene matches. In germline, CDR1 is SGHRS, CDR2 YFSETQ. CDR3 size: 15 residues.

Many counts were recorded for this clonotype. The chain recombines TRBV11-2 with TRBJ1-2; the D gene is possibly TRBD1 (5 bases). The germline CDR1 and CDR2 sequences are SGHAT and FQNNGV. V was trimmed by 5 bases and J by 1 base, leaving 17 bases between them. This CDR3 comprises 16 residues. The CDR3 DNA sequence: TGTGCCAGCAGCCCCCTAGCTGGGGGGATTAACTATGGCTACACCTTC. It translates to CASSPLAGGINYGYTF. Based on the CDR3 plus reference TRBV11-2 and TRBJ1-2, the full variable domain is EAGVAQSPRYKIIEKRQSVAFWCNPISGHATLYWYQQILGQGPKLLIQFQNNGVVDDSQLPKDRFSAERLKGVDSTLKIQPAKLEDSAVYLCASSPLAGGINYGYTFGSGTRLTVV.

Many counts were recorded for this clonotype. The V call is TRBV7-2, the J call TRBJ1-5; a weak D match, TRBD1 (6 bases). V lost 2 bases to trimming and J lost 4 bases, with 12 bases between them. This CDR3 is 15 amino acids long. Germline CDR1 is SGHTA and CDR2 is FQGNSA. The CDR3 DNA sequence: TGTGCCAGCAGCTTAAACAGGGTCGGGAATCAGCCCCAGCATTTT. Amino acid sequence: CASSLNRVGNQPQHF.

This clonotype was seen more than once but under ten times. The gene calls are TRBV7-3 and TRBJ2-5, with D perhaps TRBD1 (6 bases). The CDR3 totals 13 residues. Germline V lookup: CDR1 SGHTA, CDR2 FQGTGA. Trimming removed 8 bases from V and 2 bases from J, with 12 bases in between. CDR3 nucleotide sequence: TGTGCCAGCGCAGGGGCTACACAAGAGACCCAGTACTTC. Amino acids: CASAGATQETQYF.

In this sample, this clonotype turned up a few times. The chain uses TRBV19 and TRBJ2-7; the match to TRBD2 covers 9 bases. This CDR3 has 17 amino acids. V shed 4 bases, J shed 0 bases, and the junction held 10 bases outside the gene matches. Germline loops: CDR1 LNHDA, CDR2 SQIVND (reference sequence). This CDR3 reads CASSRGGSGSPSYEQYF. As DNA, the CDR3 is TGTGCCAGTAGTAGAGGGGGTAGCGGGAGCCCCTCCTACGAGCAGTACTTC.

This clonotype has a count of ten or more. The rearrangement joins TRBV7-8 to TRBJ2-1; 11 nucleotides align to TRBD2. Germline loops: CDR1 SGHVS, CDR2 FQNEAQ. The CDR3 extends over 15 amino acids. With 3 bases clipped from V and 9 bases from J, the junction kept 7 bases outside the gene matches. The CDR3 bases are TGTGCCAGCAGCTTTACTAGCGGGAGTTGGTGTGAGCAGTTCTTC. Amino acid sequence: CASSFTSGSWCEQFF. The complete variable domain, with remaining parts taken from reference TRBV7-8 and TRBJ2-1, reads GAGVSQSPRYKVAKRGQDVALRCDPISGHVSLFWYQQALGQGPEFLTYFQNEAQLDKSGLPSDRFFAERPEGSVSTLKIQRTQQEDSAVYLCASSFTSGSWCEQFFGPGTRLTVL.

This clonotype was picked up many times. The chain employs TRBV20-1 and TRBJ2-3, with TRBD1 matching over 9 bases. Germline lookup yields CDR1 DFQATT and CDR2 SNEGSKA (reference sequence). Trimming removed 4 bases from V and 2 bases from J; junction bases left unmatched: 10. CDR3 length equals 16 residues. CDR3 in DNA: TGCAGTGCTAACTCCGGGACAGGGAGGCCCACAGATACGCAGTATTTT. This translates into CSANSGTGRPTDTQYF.

The V call is TRBV19, the J call TRBJ2-5, with D possibly called TRBD1 or TRBD2 (5 bases each). Germline V CDR1 and CDR2: LNHDA, SQIVND (reference sequence). The CDR3 length is 13 residues. V gave up 1 base and J gave up 2 bases, with 5 bases separating them. CDR3 in amino acids: CASSIGGQETQYF. DNA of the CDR3: TGTGCCAGTAGTATAGGGGGGCAAGAGACCCAGTACTTC.

The V and J genes are TRBV6-6 and TRBJ1-4; no firm D call. Looked up from germline, CDR1 is MNHNY and CDR2 is SVGAGI (reference sequence). The V end lost 1 base, the J end lost 5 bases, and 8 bases lay between the germline ends. The CDR3 covers 14 residues. CDR3 amino acids: CASSYLAVNEKLFF. Here the CDR3 DNA reads TGTGCCAGCAGTTACTTGGCGGTGAATGAAAAACTGTTTTTT.

The sample holds many counts of this clonotype. This chain connects TRBV18 to TRBJ2-5; possibly TRBD2 for D (5 bases). CDR1 KGHSH and CDR2 LQKENI come from the germline V gene. The CDR3 is 15 residues long. V lost 3 bases and J lost 2, with 13 bases in between. CDR3 residues: CASSPRRAGQETQYF. In DNA form, the CDR3 reads TGTGCCAGCTCACCGCGGCGGGCAGGTCAAGAGACCCAGTACTTC.

The table lists this clonotype with a few counts. The chain uses TRBV6-2 or TRBV6-3 and TRBJ2-1; D not resolved. The germline V gene encodes CDR1 MNHEY and CDR2 SVGEGT. CDR3 size: 14 residues. The ends were cut back, 1 base at V and 4 bases at J, with 8 bases in the middle. The CDR3 DNA sequence: TGTGCCAGCAGTTACTTTCCGGAGTACAATGAGCAGTTCTTC. Translation gives CASSYFPEYNEQFF.

This clonotype was recorded many times. V is TRBV7-9 and J is TRBJ1-2; 7 nucleotides line up with TRBD1. The CDR3 is 15 amino acids. Germline V gene data show CDR1 as SEHNR and CDR2 as FQNEAQ (reference sequence). The trim removed 4 bases at V and 7 bases at J, leaving 12 bases unmatched. CDR3 coding DNA: TGTGCCAGCAGCTCCACCGGGACAGAGCTTCTTGGCTACACCTTC. Its protein is CASSSTGTELLGYTF.

In the case of this clonotype: This may stem from a read error, because a much larger clone lies one nucleotide away. This chain connects TRBV2 to TRBJ2-7; D may be TRBD1 (5 bases). Germline assignment: CDR1 SNHLY and CDR2 FYNNEI. V lost 10 bases to trimming and J lost 0 bases, with 13 bases between them. This CDR3 contains 13 residues. The CDR3: CATQAGHSYEQYF. The CDR3 DNA is TGTGCCACTCAGGCAGGACACTCCTACGAGCAGTACTTC.

There are many counts of this clonotype. The rearrangement links TRBV20-1 to TRBJ2-1, with unresolved D. V lost 3 bases to trimming and J lost 0 bases, with 18 bases between them. Looked up from germline, CDR1 is DFQATT and CDR2 is SNEGSKA (reference sequence). The CDR3 covers 17 residues. In DNA form, the CDR3 reads TGCAGTGCTAGTGGGCAGATGCAGGAGAGCTCCTACAATGAGCAGTTCTTC. Its protein is CSASGQMQESSYNEQFF.

This clonotype was detected ten times or more. This chain links TRBV28 with TRBJ1-5, with TRBD1 as a possible D gene (6 bases). The CDR3 totals 17 residues. Germline values: CDR1 MDHEN, CDR2 SYDVKM. The ends were cut back, 3 bases at V and 3 bases at J, with 18 bases in the middle. This CDR3 is CASSFIGRQGFNQPQHF. The CDR3 region has the DNA TGTGCCAGCAGTTTCATTGGTCGGCAGGGGTTCAATCAGCCCCAGCATTTT.

The genes are TRBV7-9 and TRBJ2-3, with a weak D call TRBD2 (7 bases). V was cut by 5 bases and J by 1 base, with 22 bases left in between. Germline CDR1 and CDR2: SEHNR and FQNEAQ (reference sequence). The CDR3 sequence is 18 residues long. CDR3 in amino acids: CASSPNWGREKGTDTQYF. The CDR3 DNA reads TGTGCCAGCAGCCCAAATTGGGGGCGGGAGAAGGGCACAGATACGCAGTATTTT.

This clonotype came up many times. The chain joins TRBV3-1 to TRBJ2-5, with TRBD2 identical over 7 bases. This CDR3 is 14 amino acids long. Germline-derived CDR1 and CDR2 are LGHDT and YNNKEL (reference sequence). Unmatched junction bases numbered 6, after V lost 4 bases and J lost 4 bases. CDR3 coding DNA: TGTGCCAGCAGCCGCGGACTAGTCGGAGAGACCCAGTACTTC. Residues: CASSRGLVGETQYF.

Only a few counts were recorded for this clonotype. This may arise from a read error, as a much more abundant clone is one base away. The chain carries TRBV5-6 and TRBJ2-7; D remains unclear. This CDR3 spans 17 amino acids. Germline assignment: CDR1 SGHDT and CDR2 YYEEEE. V dropped 4 bases and J dropped 0 bases, with 20 bases sitting between them. This CDR3 is CASSIRLLGINSYEQYF. The CDR3 DNA reads TGTGCCAGCAGCATCCGCCTTCTAGGGATCAACTCCTACGAGCAGTACTTC.

This clonotype was seen only a few times. The CDR3: CASSFSLGQGSYEQYF. The CDR3, as DNA: TGTGCCAGCAGCTTCTCCCTGGGACAGGGTTCCTACGAGCAGTACTTC. V and J are TRBV27 and TRBJ2-7; 9 bases match TRBD1. Germline CDR1 is MNHEY and CDR2 is SMNVEV (reference sequence). The CDR3 loop spans 16 amino acids. Trimming took 6 bases from V and 1 from J; bases not matched to a gene: 10.

CDR3 residues: CASSPEASGRFEQYF. CDR3 nucleotide sequence: TGCGCCAGCAGCCCAGAAGCTAGCGGGAGATTCGAGCAGTACTTC. The chain uses TRBV4-1 and TRBJ2-7; TRBD2 matches 10 bases. The V and J ends lost 4 bases and 6 bases, in that order; junction bases with no gene match: 9. Germline V gene lookup returns CDR1 MGHRA and CDR2 YSYEKL. CDR3 size: 15 residues.

The sample holds many counts of this clonotype. J is TRBJ1-3 and V is TRBV13, with TRBD1 matching over 10 bases. Germline-derived CDR1 and CDR2 are PRHDT and FYEKMQ (reference sequence). Trimming removed 6 bases from V and 7 bases from J; junction bases left unmatched: 9. This CDR3 region has 15 residues. Here the CDR3 DNA reads TGTGCCAGCAGTCTCGAACCGGGACAGGGGAACACCATATATTTT. Encoded protein: CASSLEPGQGNTIYF.

This clonotype has a count of ten or more. The rearrangement joins TRBV29-1 to TRBJ2-3, with D possibly TRBD2 on 6 matching bases. In germline, CDR1 is SQVTM, CDR2 ANQGSEA. The CDR3 contains 13 residues. Trimming pared 7 bases from V and 0 bases from J, leaving 11 bases between. The CDR3 loop is CSALAPSTDTQYF. The CDR3 DNA sequence: TGCAGCGCCCTAGCGCCCAGCACAGATACGCAGTATTTT.

This clonotype was detected many times. The chain has TRBV20-1 and TRBJ2-1; 12 bases map to TRBD2. This CDR3 region has 14 residues. Germline assignment: CDR1 DFQATT and CDR2 SNEGSKA (reference sequence). V dropped 5 bases and J dropped 9; count of bases not matched to a gene: 8. In DNA, the CDR3 is TGCAGTGCTCGTGGTGGACTAGCGGGAACTGAGCAGTTCTTC. It is translated as CSARGGLAGTEQFF.

This clonotype showed up many times. V gene TRBV6-1 combines with J gene TRBJ1-1; 8 bases are a match to TRBD1. The germline CDR1 and CDR2 sequences are MNHNS and SASEGT. CDR3 length: 14 residues. Trimming removed 5 bases from V and 4 bases from J; junction bases left unmatched: 6. The CDR3 region is CASSHRGGRTEAFF. The CDR3 DNA follows: TGTGCCAGCAGTCACAGGGGGGGCCGCACTGAAGCTTTCTTT.

This clonotype was recorded a few times. This chain links TRBV4-3 with TRBJ1-4, with 10 bases aligning to TRBD1. Germline V gene lookup returns CDR1 LGHNA and CDR2 YSLEER. With V trimmed by 0 bases and J by 6 bases, 7 bases remained unmatched. This CDR3 spans 17 amino acids. The CDR3 DNA follows: TGCGCCAGCAGCCAAGATCCCCGTGGGACAGGGGATGAAAAACTGTTTTTT. It yields the protein CASSQDPRGTGDEKLFF.

The chain carries TRBV27 and TRBJ2-5; TRBD1 agrees at 9 bases. Losses at the gene ends were 4 bases for V and 5 bases for J; bases not matched to a gene: 11. This CDR3 is built from 16 residues. CDR1 and CDR2 from the germline V gene are MNHEY and SMNVEV (reference sequence). In DNA, the CDR3 is TGTGCCAGCAGTTCCTCCGGGACAGGGTTTGGGGAGACCCAGTACTTC. Amino acid sequence: CASSSSGTGFGETQYF.